This TCR beta chain was identified in a study of T cell repertoires in cytomegalovirus infection. Study information: Through public TCR beta signatures, both CMV infection and matching HLA type were indicated.

Notes on this clonotype: Its cognate antigen is unknown.

CDR1 is LNHDA and CDR2 is SQIVND in the germline V gene (reference sequence). V dropped 9 bases and J dropped 9 bases, with 18 bases sitting between them. The CDR3 has 13 residues. TCRdb called the reads again in MiXCR, with one record for every CDR3 protein. The table shows roughly 990,000 distinct CDR3 sequences, with roughly 30% occurring only once. Material: cultured CD8+ T cells from PBMCs, obtained from culture after CMV antigen stimulation. V gene TRBV19 combines with J gene TRBJ1-5; D is uncertain. This clonotype was obtained from a human donor in good health (CMV status not recorded). Some clones in this sample may be carry-over from other donors' samples. The CDR3 spells CASIGRVTGPQHF. For the CDR3, the DNA is TGTGCCAGCATTGGGAGGGTCACTGGGCCCCAGCATTTT.